The 30 T cell receptor beta chains given below trace back to one sample, sequenced in a study of beta chain features in type 1 diabetes. No antigen is known for these receptors. Findings of the study overall: Shortening of TCRB CDR3s, moderate but significant, appeared in all four CD4+ subsets of Type 1 diabetes patients.

What was sequenced were expressed TCRB transcripts, since all of the isolated RNA had been reverse transcribed. The protocol was immunoSEQ multiplex PCR, while the TCRdb copy is restricted to in-frame clones and leaves out a portion. The data hold 200,000 to 250,000 clones, with over 11% observed a single time. Sequenced material: naive CD4+ T cells from blood. The receptors stem from a man aged 30-40 years with type 1 diabetes.

V usage is TRBV6-5 and J usage is TRBJ2-1, with unresolved D. The V gene's germline CDR1 is MNHEY and CDR2 SVGAGI. Trimming took 2 bases from V and 6 from J, leaving 8 bases between them. The CDR3 covers 13 residues. CDR3 residues: CASSYPGRNEQFF. CDR3 in DNA: TGTGCCAGCAGTTACCCAGGCCGCAATGAGCAGTTCTTC.

This chain connects TRBV11-2 to TRBJ1-2; D possibly corresponds to TRBD1 (6 bases). CDR3 length equals 14 residues. The germline V gene encodes CDR1 SGHAT and CDR2 FQNNGV. V was clipped by 5 bases and J by 7 bases, with 17 bases between them. The CDR3 DNA sequence: TGTGCCAGCAGCCTACGACAGGCCGTCAGTGGCTACACCTTC. Residues: CASSLRQAVSGYTF.

The chain carries TRBV10-2 and TRBJ2-4, with TRBD1 identical over 7 bases. The length of the CDR3 is 15 residues. CDR1 WSHSY and CDR2 SAAADI come from the germline V gene. J lost 3 bases, V lost 3 bases, and 5 bases had no gene match. The CDR3 DNA reads as TGCGCCAGCAGTGACCCGGACAGGTTCAAAAACATTCAGTACTTC. Translated: CASSDPDRFKNIQYF.

This rearrangement joins TRBV5-4 to TRBJ2-5; the match to TRBD1 covers 9 bases. The CDR3 totals 15 residues. Germline lookup yields CDR1 SGHNT and CDR2 YYREEE (reference sequence). The V and J ends lost 1 base and 4 bases, in that order; junction bases with no gene match: 5. The CDR3 sequence is CASSLLGQGLETQYF. For the CDR3, the DNA is TGTGCCAGCAGCTTGTTGGGACAGGGCCTAGAGACCCAGTACTTC.

V is TRBV4-1 and J is TRBJ1-5; 7 positions match TRBD1. In germline, CDR1 is MGHRA, CDR2 YSYEKL. The CDR3 runs 15 residues. J was trimmed by 0 bases and V by 2 bases; bases with no gene match: 1. The DNA of the CDR3 is TGCGCCAGCAGCCAATACAGGGGTAGCAATCAGCCCCAGCATTTT. As protein: CASSQYRGSNQPQHF.

The chain recombines TRBV5-6 with TRBJ2-7, with a weak D call TRBD1 (6 bases). Trimming removed 7 bases from V and 6 bases from J, with 11 bases in between. Germline V gives CDR1 SGHDT, CDR2 YYEEEE. The CDR3 sequence is 11 residues long. The CDR3 loop reads CASGQGFEQYF. The DNA of the CDR3 is TGTGCCAGCGGCCAGGGGTTCGAGCAGTACTTC.

This clone was picked up a small number of times. V gene TRBV5-1 combines with J gene TRBJ1-1, with a tentative D call TRBD1 (6 bases). The CDR3 is 14 amino acids. Per germline, CDR1 SGHRS and CDR2 YFSETQ. V was trimmed by 0 bases and J by 3 bases, leaving 9 bases between them. This CDR3 is CASSLEDRYTEAFF. CDR3 sequence (DNA): TGCGCCAGCAGCTTGGAGGACAGATACACTGAAGCTTTCTTT.

This clone was observed a few times. This chain links TRBV7-9 with TRBJ2-7; 12 nucleotides match TRBD1. Germline lookup yields CDR1 SEHNR and CDR2 FQNEAQ (reference sequence). Trimming at V came to 5 bases and at J to 5 bases, leaving 7 bases not matched to a gene. The CDR3 has 15 amino acids. The CDR3, as DNA: TGTGCCAGCAGCCTCGGGACAGGGGGCACCAACGAGCAGTACTTC. It yields the protein CASSLGTGGTNEQYF.

This chain joins TRBV5-6 and TRBJ1-4; maybe TRBD1 (6 bases). The CDR3 totals 14 residues. CDR1 and CDR2 (germline): SGHDT, YYEEEE. Trimming took 2 bases from V and 6 from J, leaving 11 bases between them. The CDR3 sequence: CASSFRPGDEKLFF. Here the CDR3 DNA reads TGTGCCAGCAGCTTTAGACCAGGGGATGAAAAACTGTTTTTT.

This chain links TRBV5-1 with TRBJ2-5, with D tentatively TRBD2 (6 bases). Germline CDR1 is SGHRS and CDR2 is YFSETQ. This CDR3 has 15 amino acids. V shed 0 bases and J shed 1 base, with 10 bases lying between them. DNA of the CDR3: TGCGCCAGCAGCTTGGTTGCGGGGTCCCAAGAGACCCAGTACTTC. It encodes CASSLVAGSQETQYF.

The chain carries TRBV7-9 and TRBJ2-4, with 9 bases aligning to TRBD2. V lost 4 bases to trimming and J lost 3 bases; unmatched junction nucleotides: 7. CDR3 length: 16 residues. Germline CDR1 SEHNR, CDR2 FQNEAQ (reference sequence). The CDR3 nucleotides are TGTGCCAGCAGCTCCCTCAGTAGCGGGAGCAAAAACATTCAGTACTTC. As protein: CASSSLSSGSKNIQYF.

In its sample, this clone was seen a few times. The chain carries TRBV5-1 and TRBJ2-3, with 13 bases aligning to TRBD2. The ends lost 1 base at V and 6 bases at J; junction bases unmatched: 5. The V gene's germline CDR1 is SGHRS and CDR2 YFSETQ. This CDR3 region has 16 residues. CDR3 loop: CASSLTSGGAADTQYF. CDR3 DNA: TGCGCCAGCAGCTTGACTAGCGGGGGGGCAGCGGATACGCAGTATTTT.

The chain employs TRBV19 and TRBJ2-7; tentative D call: TRBD2 (5 bases). This CDR3 is built from 14 residues. V gave up 4 bases and J gave up 3 bases, with 13 bases separating them. CDR1 LNHDA and CDR2 SQIVND come from the germline V gene (reference sequence). The CDR3 DNA sequence: TGTGCCAGTAGTACGGACTCGCTGGTCTACGAGCAGTACTTC. It yields the protein CASSTDSLVYEQYF.

This clone came up a few times. The CDR3 DNA follows: TGTGCCAGCAGTGCTGACAGGCACAATGAAAAACTGTTTTTT. It translates to CASSADRHNEKLFF. The V and J genes are TRBV2 and TRBJ1-4; possibly TRBD1 for D (6 bases). Trimming took off 4 bases at V and 5 bases at J, with 11 bases between the two ends. The V gene's germline CDR1 is SNHLY and CDR2 FYNNEI. The CDR3 totals 14 residues. The full variable domain, its missing parts supplied by reference TRBV2 and TRBJ1-4, is EPEVTQTPSHQVTQMGQEVILRCVPISNHLYFYWYRQILGQKVEFLVSFYNNEISEKSEIFDDQFSVERPDGSNFTLKIRSTKLEDSAMYFCASSADRHNEKLFFGSGTQLSVL.

This clone has just a few counts. The rearrangement uses TRBV6-5 and TRBJ2-2, with 12 bases lining up with TRBD2. J gave up 8 bases and V 4 bases, and 5 bases lay outside the gene matches. CDR1 is MNHEY, CDR2 SVGAGI, per germline. The CDR3 length is 15 residues. DNA for the CDR3: TGTGCCAGCAGTTGGACTAGCGGGGTATCAGGGGAGCTGTTTTTT. Protein sequence: CASSWTSGVSGELFF.

The sample holds a few counts of this clone. V is TRBV7-9 and J is TRBJ1-1; D might be TRBD1 (5 bases). This CDR3 has 15 amino acids. In germline, CDR1 is SEHNR, CDR2 FQNEAQ (reference sequence). Trimming removed 4 bases from V and 4 bases from J, with 16 bases in between. The CDR3 sequence is CASSSSGRWVTEAFF. The CDR3 DNA is TGTGCCAGCAGCTCATCAGGGAGGTGGGTCACTGAAGCTTTCTTT.

V usage is TRBV4-1 and J usage is TRBJ2-5; 7 nucleotides agree with TRBD1. V shed 3 bases, J shed 5 bases, and the junction held 3 bases outside the gene matches. CDR3 length: 13 residues. Germline CDR1 and CDR2: MGHRA and YSYEKL. DNA of the CDR3: TGCGCCAGCAGCCATACCAGGGGGGAGACCCAGTACTTC. It yields the protein CASSHTRGETQYF.

Only one count was recorded for this clone. The chain has TRBV6-5 and TRBJ1-4, with D possibly TRBD1 on 6 matching bases. Germline values: CDR1 MNHEY, CDR2 SVGAGI. This CDR3 region has 15 residues. Trimming left V 6 bases short and J 5 bases short, with 16 bases between. This chain's CDR3 is CASRAQGGGNEKLFF. The DNA for the CDR3 is TGTGCCAGCAGGGCACAGGGCGGGGGAAATGAAAAACTGTTTTTT.

J is TRBJ1-2 and V is TRBV10-3; 9 bases are a match to TRBD1. Germline V gene data show CDR1 as ENHRY and CDR2 as SYGVKD. The CDR3 is made up of 14 amino acids. Losses at the gene ends were 0 bases for V and 8 bases for J; bases not matched to a gene: 4. CDR3 residues: CAISESRQGDGYTF. CDR3 DNA: TGTGCCATCAGTGAGTCGAGACAGGGGGACGGCTACACCTTC.

The V and J genes are TRBV30 and TRBJ1-3; D might be TRBD1 (6 bases). Trimming removed 3 bases from V and 3 bases from J, with 12 bases in between. The CDR3 loop spans 14 amino acids. CDR1 GTSNPN and CDR2 SVGIG come from the germline V gene (reference sequence). The CDR3 DNA follows: TGTGCCTGGAGCACCGGGGGGCTTGGAAACACCATATATTTT. Protein sequence: CAWSTGGLGNTIYF.

This sequence joins TRBV11-2 and TRBJ2-7, with 7 bases aligning to TRBD1. Germline V gives CDR1 SGHAT, CDR2 FQNNGV. This CDR3 contains 15 residues. The ends lost 0 bases at V and 3 bases at J; junction bases unmatched: 5. Here the CDR3 DNA reads TGTGCCAGCAGCTTAGACCTACAGGGGTACTACGAGCAGTACTTC. This gives the protein CASSLDLQGYYEQYF.

This clone was picked up a small number of times. The rearrangement links TRBV14 to TRBJ2-4, with D maybe TRBD1 (6 bases). V dropped 0 bases and J dropped 2 bases, with 8 bases sitting between them. This CDR3 is built from 15 residues. The germline gives CDR1 SGHDN, CDR2 FVKESK. The CDR3 DNA sequence: TGTGCCAGCAGCCAAGACGGGACAACCAAAAACATTCAGTACTTC. It yields the protein CASSQDGTTKNIQYF.

The V call is TRBV2, the J call TRBJ2-7; 7 bases agree with TRBD1. The junction had 4 bases not matched to a gene; V was cut back by 11 bases and J by 0 bases. The CDR3 has 12 amino acids. In germline, CDR1 is SNHLY, CDR2 FYNNEI. CDR3 sequence: CAGGQSSYEQYF. The CDR3 DNA sequence: TGTGCCGGGGGACAGAGCTCCTACGAGCAGTACTTC.

V is TRBV2 and J is TRBJ2-4; 9 bases align to TRBD2. Germline V gives CDR1 SNHLY, CDR2 FYNNEI. Germline trimming cut 6 bases from V and 6 bases from J; bases unmatched to any gene: 12. The CDR3 is 16 residues long. The CDR3 here is CASRSLSGGSGNIQYF. The CDR3 nucleotides are TGTGCCAGCAGGTCGCTTAGCGGGGGTTCCGGAAACATTCAGTACTTC. The full variable domain, rest sourced from reference TRBV2 and TRBJ2-4, is EPEVTQTPSHQVTQMGQEVILRCVPISNHLYFYWYRQILGQKVEFLVSFYNNEISEKSEIFDDQFSVERPDGSNFTLKIRSTKLEDSAMYFCASRSLSGGSGNIQYFGAGTRLSVL.

This clone was seen more than once but under ten times. V and J are TRBV19 and TRBJ1-2; D ambiguous. V lost 6 bases to trimming and J lost 3 bases, with 11 bases between them. In germline, CDR1 is LNHDA, CDR2 SQIVND (reference sequence). This CDR3 comprises 13 residues. The CDR3 bases are TGTGCCAGTAGCCCCGGCGGGGACTATGGCTACACCTTC. It specifies CASSPGGDYGYTF.

The rearrangement links TRBV19 to TRBJ1-2, with TRBD1 identical over 8 bases. Trimming at V came to 1 base and at J to 4 bases, leaving 5 bases not matched to a gene. The CDR3 runs 15 residues. Per germline, CDR1 LNHDA and CDR2 SQIVND (reference sequence). The CDR3 reads CASSIAGQESYGYTF. Written as DNA, the CDR3 is TGTGCCAGTAGTATAGCGGGACAGGAGAGCTATGGCTACACCTTC.

This clone has just a few counts. The chain joins TRBV7-9 to TRBJ2-3; 8 bases match TRBD2. The CDR3 sequence is 16 residues long. CDR1 and CDR2 from the germline V gene are SEHNR and FQNEAQ (reference sequence). V lost 5 bases and J lost 2; bases outside the gene matches: 9. CDR3 coding DNA: TGTGCCAGCAGCCGACCCCAGCGGGGGATCACAGATACGCAGTATTTT. This translates into CASSRPQRGITDTQYF.

This clone came up a few times. The rearrangement links TRBV30 to TRBJ1-4; D may be TRBD1 (6 bases). From germline, CDR1 is GTSNPN and CDR2 SVGIG (reference sequence). The V end lost 3 bases, the J end lost 7 bases, and 6 bases lay between the germline ends. The CDR3 consists of 11 residues. Here the CDR3 DNA reads TGTGCCTGGAGACAGGGTGAAAAACTGTTTTTT. Protein: CAWRQGEKLFF.

This clone has just a few counts. The chain joins TRBV7-9 to TRBJ2-5, with TRBD2 matching 8 bases. J was trimmed by 4 bases and V by 5 bases; bases with no gene match: 9. The germline gives CDR1 SEHNR, CDR2 FQNEAQ (reference sequence). There are 15 residues in the CDR3. CDR3 loop: CASSPTGLVGETQYF. CDR3 bases: TGTGCCAGCAGCCCTACGGGACTAGTGGGAGAGACCCAGTACTTC.

The chain recombines TRBV9 with TRBJ2-7; 9 positions agree with TRBD2. Per germline, CDR1 SGDLS and CDR2 YYNGEE. V shed 0 bases, J shed 0 bases, and the junction held 1 base outside the gene matches. The CDR3 runs 15 residues. CDR3 region: CASSVEAGGSYEQYF. In nucleotides, the CDR3 is TGTGCCAGCAGCGTAGAAGCGGGAGGCTCCTACGAGCAGTACTTC. The full variable domain, in which reference TRBV9 and TRBJ2-7 provide the parts outside the CDR3, is DSGVTQTPKHLITATGQRVTLRCSPRSGDLSVYWYQQSLDQGLQFLIQYYNGEERAKGNILERFSAQQFPDLHSELNLSSLELGDSALYFCASSVEAGGSYEQYFGPGTRLTVT.